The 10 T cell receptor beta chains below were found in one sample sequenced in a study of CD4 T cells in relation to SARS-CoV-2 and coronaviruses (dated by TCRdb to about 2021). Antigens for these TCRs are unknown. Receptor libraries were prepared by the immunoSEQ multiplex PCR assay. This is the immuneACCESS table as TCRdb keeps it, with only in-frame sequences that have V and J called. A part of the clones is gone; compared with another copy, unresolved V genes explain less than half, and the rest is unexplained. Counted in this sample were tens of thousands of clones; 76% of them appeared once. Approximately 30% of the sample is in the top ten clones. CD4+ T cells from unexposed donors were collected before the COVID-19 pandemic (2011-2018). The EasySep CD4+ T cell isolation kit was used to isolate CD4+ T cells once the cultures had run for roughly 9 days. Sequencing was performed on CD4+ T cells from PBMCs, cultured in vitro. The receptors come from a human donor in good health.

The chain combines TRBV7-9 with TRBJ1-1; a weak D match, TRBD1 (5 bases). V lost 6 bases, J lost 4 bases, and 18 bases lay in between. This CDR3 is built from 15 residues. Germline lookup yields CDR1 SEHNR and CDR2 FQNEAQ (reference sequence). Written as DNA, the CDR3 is TGTGCCAGCAGAAAAAGAGAGGGGTTTATCACTGAAGCTTTCTTT. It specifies CASRKREGFITEAFF.

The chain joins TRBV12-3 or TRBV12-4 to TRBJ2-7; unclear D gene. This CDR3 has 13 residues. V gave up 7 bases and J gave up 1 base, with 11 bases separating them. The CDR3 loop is CASKKTGSYEQYF. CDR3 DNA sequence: TGTGCCAGCAAAAAAACTGGATCCTACGAGCAGTACTTC.

This chain's CDR3 is CASSTSGSYNEQFF. CDR3 nucleotide sequence: TGTGCCAGTAGTACTAGCGGGAGTTACAATGAGCAGTTCTTC. The V call is TRBV19, the J call TRBJ2-1; TRBD2 matches 10 bases. V dropped 4 bases and J dropped 4; count of bases not matched to a gene: 1. CDR3 length equals 14 residues. CDR1 LNHDA and CDR2 SQIVND come from the germline V gene (reference sequence). Drawing the rest from reference TRBV19 and TRBJ2-1, the complete variable domain is DGGITQSPKYLFRKEGQNVTLSCEQNLNHDAMYWYRQDPGQGLRLIYYSQIVNDFQKGDIAEGYSVSREKKESFPLTVTSAQKNPTAFYLCASSTSGSYNEQFFGPGTRLTVL.

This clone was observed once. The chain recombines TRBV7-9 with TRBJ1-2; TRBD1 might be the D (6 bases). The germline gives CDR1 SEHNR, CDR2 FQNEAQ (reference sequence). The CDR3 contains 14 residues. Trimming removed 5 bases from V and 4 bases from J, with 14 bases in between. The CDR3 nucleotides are TGTGCCAGCAGCCCCCATGAGGGGGTCTATGGCTACACCTTC. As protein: CASSPHEGVYGYTF.

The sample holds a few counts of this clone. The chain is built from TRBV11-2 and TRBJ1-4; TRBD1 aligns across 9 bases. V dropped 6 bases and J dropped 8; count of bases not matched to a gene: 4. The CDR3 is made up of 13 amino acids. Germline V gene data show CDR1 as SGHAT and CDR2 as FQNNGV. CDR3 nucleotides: TGTGCCAGCAGACAGGGGGCCCGGGAAAAACTGTTTTTT. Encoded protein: CASRQGAREKLFF.

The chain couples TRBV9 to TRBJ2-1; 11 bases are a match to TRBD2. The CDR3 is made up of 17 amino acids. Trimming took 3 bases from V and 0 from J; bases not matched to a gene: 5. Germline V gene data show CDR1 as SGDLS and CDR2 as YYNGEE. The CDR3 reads CASSARLAGFSYNEQFF. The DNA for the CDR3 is TGTGCCAGCAGCGCCCGACTAGCGGGGTTCTCCTACAATGAGCAGTTCTTC.

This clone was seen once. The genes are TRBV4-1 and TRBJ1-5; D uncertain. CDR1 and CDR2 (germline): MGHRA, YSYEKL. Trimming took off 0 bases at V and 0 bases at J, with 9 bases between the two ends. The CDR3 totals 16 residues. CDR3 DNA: TGCGCCAGCAGCCAAGAATTGGGGAATAGCAATCAGCCCCAGCATTTT. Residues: CASSQELGNSNQPQHF.

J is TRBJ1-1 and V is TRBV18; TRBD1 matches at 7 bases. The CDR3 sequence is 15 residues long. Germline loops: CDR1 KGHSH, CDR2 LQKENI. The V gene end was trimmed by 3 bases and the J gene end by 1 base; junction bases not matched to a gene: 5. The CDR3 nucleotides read TGTGCCAGCTCACCCGCCGGGACAGCGAACACTGAAGCTTTCTTT. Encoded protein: CASSPAGTANTEAFF.

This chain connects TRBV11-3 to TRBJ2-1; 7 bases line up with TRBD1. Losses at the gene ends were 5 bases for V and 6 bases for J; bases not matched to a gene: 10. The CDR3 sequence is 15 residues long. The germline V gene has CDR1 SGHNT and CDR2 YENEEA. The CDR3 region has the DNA TGTGCCAGCAGCCCACGAGGTTCAGGGGGCAATGAGCAGTTCTTC. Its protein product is CASSPRGSGGNEQFF. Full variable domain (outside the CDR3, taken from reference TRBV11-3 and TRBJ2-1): EAGVVQSPRYKIIEKKQPVAFWCNPISGHNTLYWYLQNLGQGPELLIRYENEEAVDDSQLPKDRFSAERLKGVDSTLKIQPAELGDSAVYLCASSPRGSGGNEQFFGPGTRLTVL.

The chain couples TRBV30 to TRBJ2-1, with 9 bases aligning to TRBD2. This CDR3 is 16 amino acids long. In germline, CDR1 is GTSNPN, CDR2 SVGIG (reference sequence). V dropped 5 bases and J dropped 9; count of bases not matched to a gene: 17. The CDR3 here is CAWSWRELAGRGEQFF. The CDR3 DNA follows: TGTGCCTGGTCCTGGAGGGAGCTAGCGGGGAGGGGTGAGCAGTTCTTC.